Sequencing of this T cell receptor beta chain was carried out in a study of OX40 agonist ivuxolimab in advanced cancers. Overall study results and limits: Antigen specificity of clonally expanded peripheral T cells was not established.

Germline V gene data show CDR1 as LNHNV and CDR2 as YYDKDF (reference sequence). The CDR3 extends over 11 amino acids. Trimming pared 1 base from V and 11 bases from J, leaving 7 bases between. Produced via immunoSEQ multiplex PCR; TCRdb's table is partial and in-frame only. The sample shows under 85,000 clones, less than 85% of them seen only once. Comment on this clone: Its antigen is not known.

The chain links TRBV15 to TRBJ2-3, with a weak D call TRBD2 (5 bases). This material consisted of CD4+ or CD8+ T cells sorted from blood, taken in a trial of the OX40 agonist ivuxolimab. The receptor's source is an adult with an advanced solid tumor such as melanoma, head and neck, liver or kidney cancer. The CDR3 DNA follows: TGTGCCACCAGCAGAGCGGGGTTGCAGTATTTT. Residues: CATSRAGLQYF.